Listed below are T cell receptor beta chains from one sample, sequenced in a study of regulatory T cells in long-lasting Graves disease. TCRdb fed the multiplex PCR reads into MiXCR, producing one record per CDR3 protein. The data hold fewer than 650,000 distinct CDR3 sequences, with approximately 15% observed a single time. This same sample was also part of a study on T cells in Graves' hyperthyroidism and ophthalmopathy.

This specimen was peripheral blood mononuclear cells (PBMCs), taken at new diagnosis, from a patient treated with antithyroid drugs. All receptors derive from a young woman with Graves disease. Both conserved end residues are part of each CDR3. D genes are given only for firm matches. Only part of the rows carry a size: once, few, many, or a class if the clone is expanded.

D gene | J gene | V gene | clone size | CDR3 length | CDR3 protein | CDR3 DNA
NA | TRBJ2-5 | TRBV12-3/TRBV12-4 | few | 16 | CASRGRGRRAGETQYF | TGTGCCAGCAGGGGACGGGGACGGAGGGCCGGGGAGACCCAGTACTTC
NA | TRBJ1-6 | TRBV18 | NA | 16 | CASSPRSEVLGSPLHF | TGTGCCAGCTCACCCCGCTCCGAGGTATTGGGGTCACCCCTCCACTTT
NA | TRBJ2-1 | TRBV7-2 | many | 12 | CASSSYGSEQFF | TGTGCCAGCAGCTCCTACGGGAGTGAGCAGTTCTTC
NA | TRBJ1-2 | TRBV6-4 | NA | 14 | CASSAGEESYGYTF | TGTGCCAGCAGTGCGGGTGAGGAAAGCTATGGCTACACCTTC
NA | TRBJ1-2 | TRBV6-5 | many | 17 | CASSSMTGTPFAGGYTF | TGTGCCAGCAGTTCCATGACCGGGACACCCTTCGCGGGTGGCTACACCTTC
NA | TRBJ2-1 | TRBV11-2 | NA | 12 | CASSSSFFTQFF | TGTGCCAGCAGCTCTAGCTTTTTTACGCAGTTCTTC
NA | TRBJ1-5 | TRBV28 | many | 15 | CASSSGRTFNQPQHF | TGTGCCAGCAGTTCGGGCAGGACTTTCAATCAGCCCCAGCATTTT
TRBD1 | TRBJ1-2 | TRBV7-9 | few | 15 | CASSLVAGGARGYTF | TGTGCCAGCAGCTTAGTGGCAGGGGGCGCGCGTGGCTACACCTTC
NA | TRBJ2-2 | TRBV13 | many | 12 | CASSARGGELFF | TGTGCCAGCAGCGCACGGGGCGGGGAGCTGTTTTTT
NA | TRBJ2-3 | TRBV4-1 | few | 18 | CASSQVQGRLTSTDTQYF | TGCGCCAGCAGCCAAGTACAAGGAAGACTAACTAGCACAGATACGCAGTATTTT
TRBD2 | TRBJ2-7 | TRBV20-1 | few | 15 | CSARGLSGKMDEQYF | TGCAGTGCTAGAGGTCTTAGCGGGAAAATGGACGAGCAGTACTTC
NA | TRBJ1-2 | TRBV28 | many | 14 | CASRPGALHYGYTF | TGTGCCAGCAGACCGGGGGCACTGCATTATGGCTACACCTTC
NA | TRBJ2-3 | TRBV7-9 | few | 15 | CASSLGVVGTDTQYF | TGTGCCAGCAGCTTGGGGGTCGTTGGCACAGATACGCAGTATTTT
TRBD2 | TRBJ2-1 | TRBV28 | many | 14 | CASSLAGKNNEQFF | TGTGCCAGCAGCTTAGCGGGGAAAAACAATGAGCAGTTCTTC
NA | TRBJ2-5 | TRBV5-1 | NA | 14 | CASSLAASRETQYF | TGCGCCAGCAGCTTGGCGGCTAGCCGGGAGACCCAGTACTTC
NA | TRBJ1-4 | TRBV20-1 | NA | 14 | CSARVNRMGEKLFF | TGCAGTGCTAGAGTGAACAGGATGGGTGAAAAACTGTTTTTT
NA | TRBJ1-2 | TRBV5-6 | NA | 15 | CASSLAGKANYGYTF | TGTGCCAGCAGCTTGGCAGGAAAAGCTAACTATGGCTACACCTTC